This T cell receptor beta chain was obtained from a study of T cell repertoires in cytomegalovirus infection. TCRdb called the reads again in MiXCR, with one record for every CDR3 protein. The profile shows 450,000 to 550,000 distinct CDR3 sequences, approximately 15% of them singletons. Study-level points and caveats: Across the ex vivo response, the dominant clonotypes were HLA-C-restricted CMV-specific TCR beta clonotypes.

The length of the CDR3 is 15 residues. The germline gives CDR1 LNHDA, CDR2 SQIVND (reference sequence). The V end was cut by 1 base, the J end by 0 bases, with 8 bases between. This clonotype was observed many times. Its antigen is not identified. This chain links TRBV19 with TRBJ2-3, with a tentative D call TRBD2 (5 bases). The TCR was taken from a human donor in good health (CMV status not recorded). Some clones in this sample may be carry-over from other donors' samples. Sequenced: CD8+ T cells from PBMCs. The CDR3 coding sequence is TGTGCCAGTAGTATAGTCGGCGGGAGCACAGATACGCAGTATTTT. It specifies CASSIVGGSTDTQYF.